One sample yielded the 21 T cell receptor beta chains listed below, sequenced in a study of T cell responses to AZD1222 COVID-19 vaccine. Assay used: immunoSEQ multiplex PCR; TCRdb lists only in-frame clones, some missing. The sample lists about 100,000 clones, 85% to 90% occurring once. The sequences come from peripheral blood, collected on day 0 of AZD1222 vaccination. The receptors originated from an adult in good health.

The chain combines TRBV2 with TRBJ1-5; D may be TRBD1 (5 bases). V lost 4 bases and J 0 bases, leaving 16 bases between the germline ends. The CDR3 extends over 17 amino acids. Germline V gene lookup returns CDR1 SNHLY and CDR2 FYNNEI. The CDR3 protein is CASSALSWGVSNQPQHF. DNA for the CDR3: TGTGCCAGCAGTGCGCTTTCGTGGGGGGTTAGCAATCAGCCCCAGCATTTT.

The V and J genes are TRBV3-1 (or the pseudogene TRBV3-2) and TRBJ2-1, with 8 bases matching TRBD2. Unmatched junction bases numbered 2, after V lost 1 base and J lost 0 bases. Germline-derived CDR1 and CDR2 are LGHDT and YNNKEL (reference sequence). The CDR3 covers 16 residues. In DNA, the CDR3 is TGTGCCAGCAGCCAAGGACTAGCGATCTCCTACAATGAGCAGTTCTTC. Its protein product is CASSQGLAISYNEQFF.

This sequence joins TRBV5-4 and TRBJ1-1; weak D call: TRBD1 (5 bases). Germline V gene sequence: CDR1 SGHNT, CDR2 YYREEE (reference sequence). V shed 6 bases and J shed 2 bases, with 14 bases lying between them. There are 14 residues in the CDR3. CDR3 in DNA: TGTGCCAGCAACTTCCGGGACGGCAACACTGAAGCTTTCTTT. Amino acids: CASNFRDGNTEAFF. Full variable domain (rest looked up from reference TRBV5-4 and TRBJ1-1): ETGVTQSPTHLIKTRGQQVTLRCSSQSGHNTVSWYQQALGQGPQFIFQYYREEENGRGNFPPRFSGLQFPNYSSELNVNALELDDSALYLCASNFRDGNTEAFFGQGTRLTVV.

This chain links TRBV15 with TRBJ1-5; 8 bases map to TRBD1. The length of the CDR3 is 16 residues. The germline V gene has CDR1 LNHNV and CDR2 YYDKDF (reference sequence). Trimming took 0 bases from V and 7 from J; bases not matched to a gene: 8. The CDR3 nucleotides read TGTGCCACCAGCAGAGACGTTGGGACAGGCCACCAGCCCCAGCATTTT. Its protein product is CATSRDVGTGHQPQHF.

The rearrangement links TRBV5-4 to TRBJ2-7; 9 positions agree with TRBD1. With 4 bases clipped from V and 6 bases from J, the junction kept 8 bases outside the gene matches. Germline V gene lookup returns CDR1 SGHNT and CDR2 YYREEE (reference sequence). This CDR3 has 14 residues. The CDR3 region is CASSPGQGLSEQYF. The CDR3 DNA follows: TGTGCCAGCAGCCCGGGACAGGGACTTTCCGAGCAGTACTTC.

The V call is TRBV5-1, the J call TRBJ1-5; 7 nucleotides agree with TRBD1. Germline CDR1 reads SGHRS; CDR2 reads YFSETQ. The V and J ends lost 4 bases and 1 base, in that order; junction bases with no gene match: 8. The CDR3 runs 16 residues. CDR3 sequence (DNA): TGCGCCAGCAGCCCACAGGGGCCGGGGAGCAATCAGCCCCAGCATTTT. Protein: CASSPQGPGSNQPQHF.

The rearrangement uses TRBV7-9 and TRBJ2-2; D may be TRBD1 (5 bases). The germline V gene has CDR1 SEHNR and CDR2 FQNEAQ (reference sequence). The CDR3 spans 13 residues. Trimming left V 4 bases short and J 4 bases short, with 7 bases between. CDR3 region: CASSSRVTGELFF. The CDR3 nucleotides read TGTGCCAGCAGCTCCAGGGTCACCGGGGAGCTGTTTTTT. Filled out from reference TRBV7-9 and TRBJ2-2, the complete variable domain reads DTGVSQNPRHKITKRGQNVTFRCDPISEHNRLYWYRQTLGQGPEFLTYFQNEAQLEKSRLLSDRFSAERPKGSFSTLEIQRTEQGDSAMYLCASSSRVTGELFFGEGSRLTVL.

The CDR3 nucleotides read TGTGCCAGCAGTCCCGCCTTCCAGTTGCCCTTAATTTATAGCAATCAGCCCCAGCATTTT. It codes for CASSPAFQLPLIYSNQPQHF. The chain has TRBV28 and TRBJ1-5; D gene unclear. The germline V gene encodes CDR1 MDHEN and CDR2 SYDVKM. This CDR3 region has 20 residues. The germline V and J ends were trimmed by 5 bases and 0 bases, with 26 bases remaining between them.

The V gene is TRBV30, the J gene TRBJ2-3; 7 bases line up with TRBD1. This CDR3 is built from 13 residues. The germline V gene has CDR1 GTSNPN and CDR2 SVGIG (reference sequence). With V trimmed by 5 bases and J by 2 bases, 4 bases remained unmatched. The CDR3 is CAWDRASTDTQYF. The DNA of the CDR3 is TGTGCCTGGGACAGGGCCTCCACAGATACGCAGTATTTT.

The V call is TRBV19, the J call TRBJ1-2, with a weak D call TRBD1 (5 bases). V was cut by 5 bases and J by 8 bases, with 18 bases left in between. CDR3 length: 14 residues. Germline-derived CDR1 and CDR2 are LNHDA and SQIVND (reference sequence). The CDR3 here is CASSRHRDASGYTF. Written as DNA, the CDR3 is TGTGCCAGTAGTCGTCACCGGGACGCGTCGGGCTACACCTTC.

The chain employs TRBV10-3 and TRBJ1-3; D not certain. V dropped 8 bases and J dropped 0 bases, with 17 bases sitting between them. CDR1 is ENHRY, CDR2 SYGVKD, per germline. The CDR3 is 16 residues long. CDR3: CAISAGGKPSGNTIYF. In DNA form, the CDR3 reads TGTGCCATCTCCGCGGGCGGGAAACCCTCTGGAAACACCATATATTTT.

V usage is TRBV27 and J usage is TRBJ2-5; D perhaps matches TRBD2 (6 bases). V was shortened by 3 bases and J by 5 bases, with 13 bases between the two germline ends. In germline, CDR1 is MNHEY, CDR2 SMNVEV (reference sequence). This CDR3 contains 14 residues. CDR3 nucleotides: TGTGCCAGCAGTTTCCTCCAGGGAGGCGAGACCCAGTACTTC. This sequence encodes CASSFLQGGETQYF.

The chain combines TRBV11-2 with TRBJ1-2; TRBD1 matches at 9 bases. With 4 bases clipped from V and 4 bases from J, the junction kept 10 bases outside the gene matches. The germline V gene encodes CDR1 SGHAT and CDR2 FQNNGV. The CDR3 loop spans 16 amino acids. The DNA of the CDR3 is TGTGCCAGCAGCTCCGGCCGGGACAGGGCCCGCTATGGCTACACCTTC. Translation: CASSSGRDRARYGYTF.

V is TRBV7-2 and J is TRBJ2-1; perhaps TRBD1 as D (8 bases). V lost 2 bases to trimming and J lost 6 bases, with 17 bases between them. This CDR3 is built from 16 residues. CDR1 and CDR2 (germline): SGHTA, FQGNSA. CDR3: CASSLFETGEGNEQFF. The CDR3 DNA follows: TGTGCCAGCAGCTTATTTGAGACAGGGGAGGGCAATGAGCAGTTCTTC.

Remarks on this clone: Additional DNA sequences in this sample encode the identical CDR3. This chain connects TRBV5-6 to TRBJ2-7, with TRBD2 as a possible D gene (6 bases). CDR3 size: 13 residues. The germline gives CDR1 SGHDT, CDR2 YYEEEE. The ends were cut back, 0 bases at V and 6 bases at J, with 10 bases in the middle. This chain's CDR3 is CASSLGAGREQYF. The CDR3 DNA reads as TGTGCCAGCAGCTTGGGGGCGGGGCGCGAGCAGTACTTC.

This clone was picked up one time. The chain is built from TRBV28 and TRBJ1-2, with D perhaps matching TRBD1 (5 bases). V lost 6 bases to trimming and J lost 5 bases, with 13 bases between them. The CDR3 is made up of 13 amino acids. Germline loops: CDR1 MDHEN, CDR2 SYDVKM. The CDR3 spells CASRTGEGYGYTF. The CDR3 DNA sequence: TGTGCCAGCAGAACCGGGGAGGGGTATGGCTACACCTTC.

The chain carries TRBV5-1 and TRBJ1-3; D is uncertain. The V gene lost 0 bases and the J gene lost 2 bases, with 12 bases spanning the gap. CDR1 and CDR2 from the germline V gene are SGHRS and YFSETQ. There are 16 residues in the CDR3. CDR3 DNA: TGCGCCAGCAGCTTGGCCCCGGCTTCGGCTGGAAACACCATATATTTT. It translates to CASSLAPASAGNTIYF.

The chain recombines TRBV7-6 with TRBJ2-3; TRBD2 matches at 13 bases. Unmatched junction bases numbered 8, after V lost 5 bases and J lost 6 bases. There are 16 residues in the CDR3. The V gene's germline CDR1 is SGHVS and CDR2 FNYEAQ. CDR3 DNA sequence: TGTGCCAGCAGCGTGACTAGCGGGGGGATTCGCGATACGCAGTATTTT. As protein: CASSVTSGGIRDTQYF. Full variable domain (rest looked up from reference TRBV7-6 and TRBJ2-3): GAGVSQSPRYKVTKRGQDVALRCDPISGHVSLYWYRQALGQGPEFLTYFNYEAQQDKSGLPNDRFSAERPEGSISTLTIQRTEQRDSAMYRCASSVTSGGIRDTQYFGPGTRLTVL.

The CDR3 DNA reads TGTGCCAGTAGTATAAGGCCTGGACCTGGGGAGACCCAGTACTTC. Translated, it gives CASSIRPGPGETQYF. V and J are TRBV19 and TRBJ2-5; D remains unclear. The germline CDR1 and CDR2 sequences are LNHDA and SQIVND (reference sequence). CDR3 length: 15 residues. Trimming took 2 bases from V and 5 from J, leaving 15 bases between them.

As concerns this clone: One end of the junction fails to match germline, which may point to a read error. The chain is built from TRBV15 and TRBJ1-6; D perhaps matches TRBD1 (5 bases). Germline CDR1 and CDR2: LNHNV and YYDKDF (reference sequence). This CDR3 has 13 residues. The DNA of the CDR3 is TGTGCCACCGGCAGGGATTATAATTCACCCCTCCACTTT. Translated, it gives CATGRDYNSPLHF.

The CDR3 nucleotides read TGCAGCGCCTGGACAGGGGTTAGCAATCAGCCCCAGCATTTT. Protein: CSAWTGVSNQPQHF. The chain carries TRBV29-1 and TRBJ1-5; 9 nucleotides align to TRBD1. The trim removed 7 bases at V and 0 bases at J, leaving 4 bases unmatched. Germline V lookup: CDR1 SQVTM, CDR2 ANQGSEA. The CDR3 consists of 14 residues.